Listed below are T cell receptor beta chains from one sample, sequenced in a study of PD-L1 blockade in urothelial cancer. Here immunoSEQ multiplex PCR was the method, and the copy in TCRdb shows in-frame clones only, minus some. The sample has 40,000 to 55,000 clones, around 84% seen once. The sequencing used PBMCs, collected around atezolizumab (anti-PD-L1) treatment. The receptors here all came from a man aged 60 to 75 with urothelial cancer. Both conserved end residues are part of each CDR3. Each record gives: CDR3 length, D gene, clone size, V gene, J gene, CDR3 protein, CDR3 DNA. D genes are given only for firm matches. Size tells how often a clone was seen (once, few, many) or the class of an expanded clone, and some rows leave it out.

>12|NA|few|TRBV6-5|TRBJ2-7
CASTTGFGEQYF
TGTGCCAGCACCACAGGGTTTGGCGAGCAGTACTTC
>15|NA|NA|TRBV7-9|TRBJ2-5
CASSSFKEVEETQYF
TGTGCCAGCAGCAGCTTCAAGGAGGTAGAAGAGACCCAGTACTTC
>17|NA|NA|TRBV10-1|TRBJ1-1
CASSERTTGPKDAEAFF
TGCGCCAGCAGTGAGCGGACTACGGGACCGAAAGACGCTGAAGCTTTCTTT
>16|TRBD1|few|TRBV5-1|TRBJ2-7
CASSLADGRGLYEQYF
TGCGCCAGCAGCTTGGCCGATGGCAGGGGGCTGTACGAGCAGTACTTC
>16|NA|NA|TRBV5-1|TRBJ1-3
CASSSVQGVSGNTIYF
TGCGCCAGCAGTTCGGTTCAGGGCGTAAGTGGAAACACCATATATTTT
>12|NA|NA|TRBV27|TRBJ2-7
CASSSHSYEQYF
TGTGCCAGCAGTTCACACAGCTACGAGCAGTACTTC
>16|NA|NA|TRBV7-6|TRBJ2-5
CASSSWVTGSQETQYF
TGTGCCAGCAGCTCCTGGGTGACAGGATCCCAAGAGACCCAGTACTTC
>16|NA|NA|TRBV5-1|TRBJ2-4
CASSPGLRFGKNIQYF
TGCGCCAGCAGCCCGGGACTCAGGTTTGGGAAAAACATTCAGTACTTC
>13|NA|NA|TRBV15|TRBJ1-2
CATSRDEGEGYTF
TGTGCCACCAGCAGAGATGAGGGGGAGGGCTACACCTTC
>15|TRBD2|NA|TRBV5-8|TRBJ2-3
CASSPGRGVGDTQYF
TGTGCCAGCAGCCCGGGCCGGGGGGTTGGAGATACGCAGTATTTT
>14|NA|NA|TRBV4-1|TRBJ2-2
CASSQDRGAGELFF
TGCGCCAGCAGCCAAGATCGCGGGGCCGGGGAGCTGTTTTTT
>15|TRBD1|NA|TRBV19|TRBJ1-5
CASSIAQGAYQPQHF
TGTGCCAGTAGTATAGCCCAGGGGGCCTATCAGCCCCAGCATTTT
>14|TRBD1|once|TRBV11-2|TRBJ1-4
CASSLVGGQEKLFF
TGTGCCAGCAGCTTAGTAGGGGGACAGGAAAAACTGTTTTTT
>16|TRBD1|NA|TRBV7-2|TRBJ2-5
CASSLEGTGLRETQYF
TGTGCCAGCAGCTTAGAGGGGACAGGGCTCAGGGAGACCCAGTACTTC
>15|NA|NA|TRBV21-1|TRBJ2-4
CASSKAGSGENIQYF
TGTGCCAGCAGCAAAGCAGGAAGCGGGGAAAACATTCAGTACTTC
>9|NA|NA|TRBV6-6|TRBJ1-6
CATDSPLHF
TGTGCCACTGATTCACCCCTCCACTTT
>13|TRBD1|few|TRBV29-1|TRBJ1-1
CSAQGQGGMEAFF
TGCAGCGCCCAGGGACAGGGCGGTATGGAAGCTTTCTTT
>14|TRBD1|few|TRBV6-1|TRBJ2-1
CASSEQGAYNEQFF
TGTGCCAGCAGTGAACAGGGGGCCTACAATGAGCAGTTCTTC
>15|NA|once|TRBV30|TRBJ2-7
CAWRSSGRGLGEQYF
TGTGCCTGGAGATCATCGGGCAGGGGCTTAGGCGAGCAGTACTTC
>12|NA|NA|TRBV30|TRBJ1-2
CAWSGRYYGYTF
TGTGCCTGGAGTGGGCGGTACTATGGCTACACCTTC
>12|NA|NA|TRBV6-5|TRBJ2-7
CASGRDSYEQYF
TGTGCCAGCGGCAGGGATTCCTACGAGCAGTACTTC
>15|TRBD1|few|TRBV30|TRBJ1-5
CAWSWTGTGDQPQHF
TGTGCCTGGTCATGGACCGGGACAGGGGATCAGCCCCAGCATTTT
>14|TRBD1|many|TRBV27|TRBJ2-7
CASSTSGTGVAQYF
TGTGCCAGCAGTACGTCCGGGACAGGGGTCGCACAGTACTTC
>19|TRBD2|NA|TRBV5-1|TRBJ2-3
CASSFGRGERGHSTDTQYF
TGCGCCAGCAGCTTTGGACGCGGCGAGCGGGGGCATAGCACAGATACGCAGTATTTT
>13|TRBD1|NA|TRBV19|TRBJ1-3
CATGTGPQNTIYF
TGTGCCACCGGGACAGGGCCTCAGAACACCATATATTTT
>13|TRBD1|NA|TRBV5-4|TRBJ1-2
CASSLGGTGVCTF
TGTGCCAGCAGCTTGGGGGGGACAGGGGTGTGCACCTTC
>12|NA|NA|TRBV5-6|TRBJ2-7
CASSKDLYEQYF
TGTGCCAGCAGCAAGGACTTGTACGAGCAGTACTTC
>16|TRBD1|NA|TRBV4-1|TRBJ2-7
CASSQVPGQGAHEQYF
TGCGCCAGCAGCCAAGTACCGGGACAGGGGGCCCACGAGCAGTACTTC
>13|TRBD1|few|TRBV6-1|TRBJ1-2
CASRLRTGNGYTF
TGTGCCAGCAGGCTCCGGACAGGGAATGGCTACACCTTC
>13|NA|NA|TRBV18|TRBJ1-2
CASSPTSRNGYTF
TGTGCCAGCTCTCCCACCTCGAGGAATGGCTACACCTTC
>13|TRBD2|NA|TRBV30|TRBJ2-2
CATIAGRTGELFF
TGTGCCACAATAGCGGGTCGTACCGGGGAGCTGTTTTTT
>16|NA|NA|TRBV18|TRBJ2-5
CASSQFGGAVEETQYF
TGTGCCAGCTCCCAATTCGGCGGAGCGGTAGAAGAGACCCAGTACTTC
>16|NA|NA|TRBV6-1|TRBJ2-7
CASSESSAGFVYEQYF
TGTGCCAGCAGTGAGTCGTCGGCGGGATTCGTCTACGAGCAGTACTTC
>14|NA|NA|TRBV11-2|TRBJ2-7
CASSQIGQGYEQYF
TGTGCCAGCAGCCAGATCGGCCAGGGCTACGAGCAGTACTTC
>18|NA|NA|TRBV5-1|TRBJ2-5
CASSPGMMGAAVGETQYF
TGCGCCAGCAGCCCCGGTATGATGGGGGCGGCCGTAGGAGAGACCCAGTACTTC
>11|TRBD1|NA|TRBV20-1|TRBJ1-2
CRGQAAYGYTF
TGCAGAGGACAGGCCGCCTATGGCTACACCTTC
>15|TRBD1|NA|TRBV19|TRBJ1-5
CASETTGSSNQPQHF
TGTGCCAGCGAAACGACAGGGTCGAGCAATCAGCCCCAGCATTTT
>14|TRBD2|NA|TRBV10-1|TRBJ2-1
CASSEPLAGSEQFF
TGCGCCAGCAGTGAACCTCTAGCGGGAAGTGAGCAGTTCTTC
>16|TRBD1|NA|TRBV7-8|TRBJ1-4
CASSPSRQGVGEKLFF
TGTGCCAGCAGCCCCTCGAGACAGGGGGTTGGGGAAAAACTGTTTTTT
>15|TRBD1|few|TRBV6-1|TRBJ2-7
CASNPGTGASYEQYF
TGTGCCAGCAACCCTGGGACAGGCGCCTCCTACGAGCAGTACTTC
>14|NA|NA|TRBV5-1|TRBJ2-2
CASTLSGNTGELFF
TGCGCCAGCACCCTTAGCGGGAACACCGGGGAGCTGTTTTTT
>15|TRBD1|NA|TRBV10-2|TRBJ1-5
CASTEGTGRNQPQHF
TGCGCCAGCACGGAAGGGACAGGACGCAATCAGCCCCAGCATTTT
>16|NA|NA|TRBV5-6|TRBJ1-1
CASSLVLAKGDTEAFF
TGTGCCAGCAGCTTAGTACTCGCCAAGGGGGACACTGAAGCTTTCTTT
>15|NA|NA|TRBV5-5|TRBJ1-4
CASSLGGVTNEKLFF
TGTGCCAGCAGCTTGGGCGGGGTAACTAATGAAAAACTGTTTTTT
>13|NA|NA|TRBV7-9|TRBJ1-2
CASSLAGGWGYTF
TGTGCCAGCAGCTTAGCTGGGGGCTGGGGCTACACCTTC
>16|NA|NA|TRBV10-2|TRBJ2-2
CASSERLGRDTGELFF
TGCGCCAGCAGTGAGAGACTAGGACGGGACACCGGGGAGCTGTTTTTT
>15|TRBD1|NA|TRBV5-4|TRBJ2-7
CASSPSPDRGQEQYF
TGTGCCAGCAGCCCCTCCCCGGACAGGGGGCAGGAGCAGTACTTC
>15|TRBD2|once|TRBV5-1|TRBJ2-3
CASSEGLVGTDTQYF
TGCGCCAGCAGCGAGGGACTAGTTGGCACAGATACGCAGTATTTT
>15|TRBD2|NA|TRBV5-1|TRBJ2-7
CASRGTTSGNYEQYF
TGCGCCAGCAGGGGCACGACTAGCGGGAATTACGAGCAGTACTTC
>13|TRBD1|NA|TRBV9|TRBJ2-7
CASSVETGGEQYF
TGTGCCAGCAGCGTAGAGACAGGGGGGGAGCAGTACTTC
>15|NA|once|TRBV18|TRBJ1-5
CASSPGGAGNQPQHF
TGTGCCAGCTCACCAGGGGGGGCTGGCAATCAGCCCCAGCATTTT
>16|NA|NA|TRBV7-8|TRBJ1-3
CASSLIFGSSGNTIYF
TGTGCCAGCAGCTTAATATTCGGGTCCTCTGGAAACACCATATATTTT
>11|NA|NA|TRBV25-1|TRBJ1-1
CASSARHRAFF
TGTGCCAGCAGTGCCCGACACAGAGCTTTCTTT